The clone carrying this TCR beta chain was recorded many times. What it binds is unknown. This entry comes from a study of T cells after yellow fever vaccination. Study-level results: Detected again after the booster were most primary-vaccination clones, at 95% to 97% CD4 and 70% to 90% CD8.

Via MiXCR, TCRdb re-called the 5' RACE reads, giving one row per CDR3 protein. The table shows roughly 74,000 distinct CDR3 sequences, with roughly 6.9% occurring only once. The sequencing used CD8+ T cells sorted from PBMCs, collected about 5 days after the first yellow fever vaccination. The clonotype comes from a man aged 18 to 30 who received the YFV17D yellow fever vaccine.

The CDR3 protein is CASSLGRGNEQFF. The CDR3 nucleotides are TGTGCCAGCAGCCTGGGCAGGGGAAATGAGCAGTTCTTC. The chain links TRBV27 to TRBJ2-1; maybe TRBD1 (6 bases). This CDR3 is built from 13 residues. V was clipped by 6 bases and J by 7 bases, with 13 bases between them. Per the germline V gene, CDR1 is MNHEY and CDR2 is SMNVEV (reference sequence).